This entry lists 32 T cell receptor beta chains sequenced from one sample in a study of CD8+CD57+ T cells in acquired aplastic anemia. Genomic DNA served as template for TCR beta VDJ and CDR3 profiling. A single record per CDR3 protein comes from TCRdb applying MiXCR to the reads. The sample shows hundreds of thousands of distinct CDR3 sequences, around a third of them seen only once. Patients chosen for sequencing had CD8+CD57+ cells that had expanded, as shown by flow cytometry. Specimen: sorted CD4+, CD8+, or CD8+CD57+ T cells (not recorded which) from PBMCs. The receptors here all came from a human donor with aplastic anemia.

This clonotype appeared a single time. The rearrangement joins TRBV5-1 to TRBJ2-3; TRBD2 might be the D (5 bases). This CDR3 is built from 15 residues. Germline V gene data show CDR1 as SGHRS and CDR2 as YFSETQ. V dropped 5 bases and J dropped 12 bases, with 25 bases sitting between them. The CDR3 nucleotides read TGCGCCAGCAGTCCCCGAAATGATTATAGCGTCGTTCAGTATTTT. Translation gives CASSPRNDYSVVQYF.

The rearrangement uses TRBV30 and TRBJ1-5; D call uncertain. The CDR3 extends over 13 amino acids. V lost 2 bases to trimming and J lost 6 bases, with 11 bases between them. Looked up from germline, CDR1 is GTSNPN and CDR2 is SVGIG (reference sequence). The DNA of the CDR3 is TGTGCCTGGAGTTCAGGTATTCTTCAGCCCCAGCATTTT. Amino acid sequence: CAWSSGILQPQHF.

This clonotype was counted between two and nine times. V usage is TRBV5-1 and J usage is TRBJ2-1, with 9 nucleotides matching TRBD1. The germline CDR1 and CDR2 sequences are SGHRS and YFSETQ. CDR3 size: 17 residues. The V segment lost 1 base and the J segment 0 bases; nucleotides outside the gene matches: 5. In DNA form, the CDR3 reads TGCGCCAGCAGCTTGACGACAGGGGGTCCCTCCTACAATGAGCAGTTCTTC. This gives the protein CASSLTTGGPSYNEQFF.

The genes are TRBV20-1 and TRBJ1-1; 10 positions agree with TRBD1. Trimming removed 6 bases from V and 0 bases from J; junction bases left unmatched: 10. The CDR3 has 16 residues. Germline V gives CDR1 DFQATT, CDR2 SNEGSKA (reference sequence). CDR3 nucleotide sequence: TGCAGTGCCGGAGGACAGGGGGTAATCTTGAACACTGAAGCTTTCTTT. Amino acid sequence: CSAGGQGVILNTEAFF.

In its sample, this clonotype was seen a few times. A clone one base away is much larger, so this may be a read error. The V call is TRBV7-2, the J call TRBJ1-2; D remains ambiguous. The CDR3 length is 13 residues. Germline CDR1 SGHTA, CDR2 FQGNSA. CDR3 amino acids: CAGSLSGNYGYTF. The CDR3 DNA is TGTGCCGGCAGCTTATCAGGAAACTATGGCTACACCTTC.

The chain carries TRBV5-6 and TRBJ2-3; D may be TRBD2 (6 bases). There are 15 residues in the CDR3. The V end lost 0 bases, the J end lost 5 bases, and 13 bases lay between the germline ends. CDR1 is SGHDT, CDR2 YYEEEE, per germline. The CDR3 sequence: CASSLGGIGGDTQYF. In DNA, the CDR3 is TGTGCCAGCAGCTTGGGGGGGATCGGGGGAGATACGCAGTATTTT. Full variable domain (remainder filled in from reference TRBV5-6 and TRBJ2-3): DAGVTQSPTHLIKTRGQQVTLRCSPKSGHDTVSWYQQALGQGPQFIFQYYEEEERQRGNFPDRFSGHQFPNYSSELNVNALLLGDSALYLCASSLGGIGGDTQYFGPGTRLTVL.

This clonotype was counted at least ten times. In DNA form, the CDR3 reads TGTGCCAGCAGCTTAGACAGATCCTACAATGAGCAGTTCTTC. This translates into CASSLDRSYNEQFF. The rearrangement links TRBV7-2 to TRBJ2-1, with D hard to call. This CDR3 is 14 amino acids long. Trimming took 1 base from V and 1 from J, leaving 5 bases between them. Germline V gives CDR1 SGHTA, CDR2 FQGNSA.

Ten or more counts support this clonotype. The rearrangement joins TRBV10-1 to TRBJ2-7; no clear D gene. The length of the CDR3 is 12 residues. V was cut by 6 bases and J by 0 bases, with 6 bases left in between. CDR1 is WNHNN and CDR2 is SYGVQD in the germline V gene (reference sequence). The DNA of the CDR3 is TGCGCCAGCAGGGCTAGCTCCTACGAGCAGTACTTC. It codes for CASRASSYEQYF.

This clonotype was seen at least ten times. An end of the junction differs from the germline gene, which may be a read error. This chain links TRBV20-1 with TRBJ2-7; D might be TRBD1 (6 bases). This CDR3 contains 9 residues. The V gene's germline CDR1 is DFQATT and CDR2 SNEGSKA (reference sequence). CDR3 residues: CSANRVVNF. CDR3 nucleotide sequence: TGCAGTGCAAACAGGGTTGTGAACTTC.

This clonotype was seen only a few times. This chain uses TRBV29-1 with TRBJ1-1; D not certain. The CDR3 sequence is 13 residues long. Between the trimmed V and J ends, which lost 4 bases and 1 base, there was a span of 10 bases. In germline, CDR1 is SQVTM, CDR2 ANQGSEA. CDR3 loop: CSVASPGNTEAFF. The CDR3 nucleotides are TGCAGCGTTGCTTCCCCAGGGAACACTGAAGCTTTCTTT.

The chain carries TRBV20-1 and TRBJ2-3; D unclear. This CDR3 contains 13 residues. Germline CDR1 is DFQATT and CDR2 is SNEGSKA (reference sequence). The germline V and J ends were trimmed by 3 bases and 2 bases, with 9 bases remaining between them. CDR3 nucleotide sequence: TGCAGTGCTAGCAACTCCTTCACAGATACGCAGTATTTT. Translating it yields CSASNSFTDTQYF.

The rearrangement uses TRBV14 and TRBJ1-2, with 9 positions matching TRBD1. V shed 4 bases, J shed 8 bases, and the junction held 11 bases outside the gene matches. Germline-derived CDR1 and CDR2 are SGHDN and FVKESK. The CDR3 is 15 amino acids. This chain's CDR3 is CASSPRTGGAGGYTF. The CDR3 DNA is TGTGCCAGCAGCCCTAGAACAGGGGGCGCGGGCGGCTACACCTTC.

This clonotype was seen ten or more times. This chain joins TRBV19 and TRBJ1-1; D remains unclear. Looked up from germline, CDR1 is LNHDA and CDR2 is SQIVND (reference sequence). Trimming removed 2 bases at V and 1 base at J, with 8 bases between. There are 14 residues in the CDR3. The CDR3 DNA reads as TGTGCCAGTAGTATATGGCAGACGAACACTGAAGCTTTCTTT. This codes for CASSIWQTNTEAFF.

The chain couples TRBV15 to TRBJ2-3, with TRBD2 matching over 11 bases. This CDR3 region has 15 residues. The germline CDR1 and CDR2 sequences are LNHNV and YYDKDF (reference sequence). Trimming took 5 bases from V and 3 from J; bases not matched to a gene: 4. DNA of the CDR3: TGTGCCACCAGCGGAATAGCGGGAGGGACAGATACGCAGTATTTT. Translation: CATSGIAGGTDTQYF.

This chain links TRBV29-1 with TRBJ1-2, with a tentative D call TRBD1 (5 bases). Germline values: CDR1 SQVTM, CDR2 ANQGSEA. The CDR3 runs 14 residues. Trimming cost V 4 bases and J 2 bases, with 14 bases left between them. CDR3 sequence (DNA): TGCAGCGTTGTTGGGACGGAGACCAACTATGGCTACACCTTC. It translates to CSVVGTETNYGYTF.

This clonotype was recorded a few times. This chain joins TRBV4-3 and TRBJ1-5, with D unresolved. There are 13 residues in the CDR3. Trimming cost V 0 bases and J 5 bases, with 5 bases left between them. Germline lookup yields CDR1 LGHNA and CDR2 YSLEER. This CDR3 is CASSQEYYQPQHF. In DNA form, the CDR3 reads TGCGCCAGCAGCCAAGAGTATTATCAGCCCCAGCATTTT.

By sample fraction, this clonotype is medium-sized. The gene calls are TRBV10-2 and TRBJ2-7; 8 nucleotides match TRBD2. J was trimmed by 3 bases and V by 6 bases; bases with no gene match: 1. The CDR3 has 12 amino acids. In germline, CDR1 is WSHSY, CDR2 SAAADI. CDR3 DNA: TGCGCCAGCAGACTAGCGGACTACGAGCAGTACTTC. Amino acids: CASRLADYEQYF.

This clonotype was counted ten times or more. The CDR3 coding sequence is TGTGCCAGCAGCCTGGACAGTTACACTGAAGCTTTCTTT. This encodes CASSLDSYTEAFF. The chain carries TRBV28 and TRBJ1-1, with a weak D call TRBD1 (6 bases). The V gene's germline CDR1 is MDHEN and CDR2 SYDVKM. The V end was cut by 6 bases, the J end by 3 bases, with 11 bases between. CDR3 length: 13 amino acids.

This sequence joins TRBV5-6 and TRBJ2-1; tentatively, D is TRBD1 (7 bases). The V gene's germline CDR1 is SGHDT and CDR2 YYEEEE. V was clipped by 4 bases and J by 1 base, with 15 bases between them. The CDR3 has 16 residues. The CDR3 DNA sequence: TGTGCCAGCAGCCGGTCAGGGGGGACTTCCTACAATGAGCAGTTCTTC. This gives the protein CASSRSGGTSYNEQFF. Complete variable domain (other parts from reference TRBV5-6 and TRBJ2-1): DAGVTQSPTHLIKTRGQQVTLRCSPKSGHDTVSWYQQALGQGPQFIFQYYEEEERQRGNFPDRFSGHQFPNYSSELNVNALLLGDSALYLCASSRSGGTSYNEQFFGPGTRLTVL.

This clonotype was observed a few times. V usage is TRBV5-1 and J usage is TRBJ1-6; 7 bases map to TRBD1. The germline gives CDR1 SGHRS, CDR2 YFSETQ. V lost 0 bases to trimming and J lost 4 bases; unmatched junction nucleotides: 13. The CDR3 contains 19 residues. Here the CDR3 DNA reads TGCGCCAGCAGCTTGGGAGGTGTGGGGGACAGAGTTTATAATTCACCCCTCCACTTT. Amino acid sequence: CASSLGGVGDRVYNSPLHF.

To note about this clonotype: One end of the junction does not line up with germline, which may come from a read error. The chain is built from TRBV7-8 and TRBJ2-1; D is perhaps TRBD1 or TRBD2 (6 bases each). CDR1 and CDR2 from the germline V gene are SGHVS and FQNEAQ. The length of the CDR3 is 13 residues. CDR3 protein: CASSPPPRGARVF. As DNA, the CDR3 is TGTGCCAGCAGCCCGCCCCCGAGGGGGGCGCGGGTCTTC.

V and J are TRBV11-2 and TRBJ1-3; D call uncertain. This CDR3 has 15 residues. The V end was cut by 0 bases, the J end by 2 bases, with 8 bases between. In germline, CDR1 is SGHAT, CDR2 FQNNGV. The CDR3 protein is CASSLDPRTGNTIYF. The DNA for the CDR3 is TGTGCCAGCAGCTTAGATCCCCGAACTGGAAACACCATATATTTT.

About this clonotype itself: A much more abundant neighbour one base away suggests this may be a read error. V and J are TRBV5-1 and TRBJ1-6; TRBD1 matches at 9 bases. The CDR3 has 14 amino acids. Germline V lookup: CDR1 SGHRS, CDR2 YFSETQ. CDR3 DNA: TGCTCCAGCAGCAAGGACAGGGGTAATTCACCCCTCCACTTT. It specifies CSSSKDRGNSPLHF.

V usage is TRBV29-1 and J usage is TRBJ1-1; D unclear. The CDR3 covers 13 residues. In germline, CDR1 is SQVTM, CDR2 ANQGSEA. Deletions cut 4 bases from V and 1 base from J, with 10 bases between. As DNA, the CDR3 is TGCAGCGTTGCTCGGGCAGAGAACACTGAAGCTTTCTTT. As protein: CSVARAENTEAFF.

This clonotype was found a few times. The chain has TRBV7-2 and TRBJ2-5; D may be TRBD2 (6 bases). The ends were cut back, 5 bases at V and 7 bases at J, with 8 bases in the middle. The germline gives CDR1 SGHTA, CDR2 FQGNSA. The CDR3 is 11 residues long. CDR3 in amino acids: CASSRGTTQYF. The DNA for the CDR3 is TGTGCCAGCAGCCGGGGGACGACCCAGTACTTC.

This clonotype was counted ten times or more. The V and J genes are TRBV24-1 and TRBJ1-6, with 7 bases identical to TRBD1. J lost 8 bases, V lost 0 bases, and 6 bases had no gene match. The CDR3 covers 16 residues. In germline, CDR1 is KGHDR, CDR2 SFDVKD. The CDR3 loop is CATSDLVTGTDSPLHF. CDR3 nucleotides: TGTGCCACCAGTGATTTGGTGACAGGGACCGATTCACCCCTCCACTTT.

The chain joins TRBV9 to TRBJ2-3, with TRBD2 matching 9 bases. CDR3 length: 16 amino acids. Germline V gene data show CDR1 as SGDLS and CDR2 as YYNGEE. The V gene end was trimmed by 7 bases and the J gene end by 0 bases; junction bases not matched to a gene: 9. The DNA of the CDR3 is TGTGCCAGCTCACAGCAGCGGGGGGCGAGCACAGATACGCAGTATTTT. This encodes CASSQQRGASTDTQYF.

This clonotype showed up just a few times. The rearrangement uses TRBV4-3 and TRBJ2-3; 7 bases are shared with TRBD2. CDR1 and CDR2 from the germline V gene are LGHNA and YSLEER. The CDR3 has 14 residues. V trimming: 4 bases; J trimming: 4 bases; junction bases outside the gene matches: 5. CDR3 region: CASSPKRGPDTQYF. The CDR3 coding sequence is TGCGCCAGCAGCCCAAAGCGGGGTCCAGATACGCAGTATTTT.

This clonotype has a handful of counts. V and J are TRBV4-1 and TRBJ1-6; D is ambiguous. Looked up from germline, CDR1 is MGHRA and CDR2 is YSYEKL. The V end lost 0 bases, the J end lost 8 bases, and 5 bases lay between the germline ends. The CDR3 length is 13 residues. CDR3 amino acids: CASSQESYSPLHF. DNA for the CDR3: TGCGCCAGCAGCCAAGAGTCTTATTCACCCCTCCACTTT.

This clonotype was recorded at least ten times. The chain uses TRBV7-6 and TRBJ2-2; TRBD2 might be the D (6 bases). Trimming took 3 bases from V and 5 from J, leaving 7 bases between them. Germline lookup yields CDR1 SGHVS and CDR2 FNYEAQ. The length of the CDR3 is 13 residues. CDR3 loop: CASSFGGTGELFF. The CDR3 coding sequence is TGTGCCAGCAGCTTCGGGGGAACCGGGGAGCTGTTTTTT.

Concerning this clonotype: Since a much larger clone is just one base distant, this may be a read error. The chain joins TRBV11-1 to TRBJ2-7; weak D call: TRBD2 (6 bases). Germline assignment: CDR1 SGHAT and CDR2 FQDESV (reference sequence). The CDR3 has 16 residues. The CDR3 here is CASSLVEGGRNYEQCF. CDR3 DNA: TGTGCCAGCAGCTTAGTAGAGGGAGGCAGGAACTACGAGCAGTGCTTC. Combining the CDR3 with reference TRBV11-1 and TRBJ2-7 gives the whole variable domain EAEVAQSPRYKITEKSQAVAFWCDPISGHATLYWYRQILGQGPELLVQFQDESVVDDSQLPKDRFSAERLKGVDSTLKIQPAELGDSAMYLCASSLVEGGRNYEQCFGPGTRLTVT.

The chain carries TRBV20-1 and TRBJ2-1; 7 nucleotides agree with TRBD2. Germline trimming cut 6 bases from V and 2 bases from J; bases unmatched to any gene: 10. Germline CDR1 and CDR2: DFQATT and SNEGSKA (reference sequence). The CDR3 has 15 residues. For the CDR3, the DNA is TGCAGTGCCAGGGAGACTAGCTCCCCCTACAATGAGCAGTTCTTC. Protein sequence: CSARETSSPYNEQFF.